The subject of this entry is one T cell receptor beta chain. This clone was counted a single time. Which antigen it targets is not known. Base quality data are lacking; no much larger clone is found one base away. Patients with autoimmune disease history or receiving systemic immunosuppression were excluded from the trial. Peripheral blood for TCR sequencing was drawn from every dose cohort at baseline, at cycle 4 day 1 and at cycle 7 day 1. Samples came from an open-label, multicenter, first-in-human phase I dose-escalation trial of ivuxolimab. Adults with locally advanced or metastatic head and neck squamous cell, hepatocellular, melanoma or renal cell carcinoma were enrolled in the trial. Before TCR sequencing, CD4+ T cells and CD8+ T cells from peripheral blood were sorted into separate populations. CDR1 and CDR2, per the germline V gene, are SNHLY and FYNNEI. There are 13 amino acids in the CDR3, from cysteine to phenylalanine inclusive. Only the CDR3 region is kept as DNA, spanning 39 bases read in frame from base 1. Trimming removed 6 bases from V and 4 bases from J, leaving 9 bases between the germline ends.

Genomic DNA was extracted from sorted cells for sequencing of the TCRbeta CDR3 region. The immunoSEQ Assay was used for sequencing of TCRbeta CDR3 regions. TCRdb took this table from immuneACCESS and kept in-frame rearrangements with V and J called. Such tables lack part of the clones; where checked against another copy, unresolved V genes explain under half of the gap, and the rest is unexplained. For this sample there are about 19,000 clones; about nine tenths appear just once. The ten largest make up roughly 14% of the sample. This specimen comes from a study of OX40 agonist ivuxolimab in advanced cancers. Some background on the complete study: Ivuxolimab, which targeted the costimulatory receptor OX40 (CD134), was an agonistic, fully human IgG2 monoclonal antibody. Prior anti-PD-1, anti-PD-L1 or anti-CTLA-4 therapy was permitted, and roughly two fifths of dose-escalation patients had received checkpoint inhibitors. Partial responses were achieved by three dose-escalation patients, of whom one had hepatocellular carcinoma and two had cutaneous melanoma. The point of sequencing TCRbeta in the periphery was to test whether ivuxolimab changed TCR sequence diversity and drove clonal T-cell expansion. A male proportion of about 79% and a mean age of roughly 55 years, ranging from roughly 23 to 80, were recorded for the dose-escalation cohort. The paper reports the monotherapy dose-escalation portion (N = 52 patients) of the phase I ivuxolimab trial. Of the roughly 53 patients in dose escalation, about 20 had hepatocellular carcinoma, roughly 15 had melanoma, 9 had renal cell carcinoma and 9 had head and neck cancer. Intravenous ivuxolimab was administered to patients every 2 weeks at six dose levels: 0.01, 0.1, 0.3, 1.5, 3 and 10 mg/kg. Study-level results and caveats: The antigen specificity of the clonally expanded peripheral T cells was not determined. After ivuxolimab, CD8+ T cells had more expanded clones than CD4+ T cells on average. Low levels of normalized T-cell clonal expansion were also seen in some nonresponding patients. In the 0.1-3.0 mg/kg groups, partial responders were among the patients with the lowest normalized peripheral clonal expansion, particularly in CD8+ T cells. At doses from 0.1 to 3.0 mg/kg, clonal expansion was seen in both CD4+ and CD8+ blood T cells between baseline and week 6.

The sequence links TRBV2 to TRBJ1-4; the D gene lacks a confident call. The source material was CD4+ or CD8+ T cells sorted from blood, sampled in a trial of the OX40 agonist ivuxolimab. This clonotype was obtained from an adult with an advanced solid tumor such as melanoma, head and neck, liver or kidney cancer. The nucleotides read TGTGCCAGCAGGACCCGGGATAATGAAAAACTGTTTTTT. This yields the protein CASRTRDNEKLFF.